This T cell receptor beta chain is drawn from a study of OX40 agonist ivuxolimab in advanced cancers. Concerning the study at large: Ivuxolimab, which targeted the costimulatory receptor OX40 (CD134), was an agonistic, fully human IgG2 monoclonal antibody. Intravenous ivuxolimab was administered to patients every 2 weeks at six dose levels: 0.01, 0.1, 0.3, 1.5, 3 and 10 mg/kg. Among the 50 to 55 dose-escalation patients, roughly 20 had hepatocellular carcinoma, approximately 15 melanoma, 9 renal cell carcinoma and 9 head and neck cancer. In the dose-escalation cohort, 65% to 90% of patients were male, and the mean age was around 60 years, with a range of about 20 to 79. Patients were allowed to have had prior anti-PD-1, anti-PD-L1 or anti-CTLA-4 therapy, and around 40% of the dose-escalation patients had previously received checkpoint inhibitors. Three dose-escalation patients achieved partial responses, one with hepatocellular carcinoma and two with cutaneous melanoma. The purpose of peripheral TCRbeta sequencing was to test whether ivuxolimab changed TCR sequence diversity and led to clonal T-cell expansion. The paper reports the monotherapy dose-escalation portion (N of about 50 patients) of the phase I ivuxolimab trial. What the research found in general, with its limitations: On average, CD8+ T cells showed more expanded clones than CD4+ T cells after ivuxolimab. In the 0.1-3.0 mg/kg groups, partial responders were among the patients with the lowest normalized peripheral clonal expansion, particularly in CD8+ T cells. The antigen specificity of the peripheral T cells that underwent clonal expansion was not determined. Low levels of normalized T-cell clonal expansion were also seen in some patients who did not respond. At doses of 0.1 to 3.0 mg/kg, clonal expansion of both CD4+ and CD8+ T cells in blood was seen between baseline and week 6.

Genomic DNA was isolated from the sorted cells so that the TCRbeta CDR3 region could be sequenced. TCRbeta CDR3 regions were sequenced using the immunoSEQ Assay. Sourced from immuneACCESS, this table was stored by TCRdb with only in-frame sequences that have V and J called. A share of the clones is absent; for the studies checked, an unresolved V gene accounts for under half, and the remainder has no known explanation. The sample has around 42,000 clones on record, about 91% of them singletons. The ten biggest clones cover roughly 25% of the sample. Note on this clone: Its cognate antigen has yet to be identified. No base quality information exists; no much larger clone differs at one position.

The CDR3 runs 13 residues from the cysteine to the phenylalanine. Only the CDR3 DNA stays, 39 bases, in frame from base 1. The junction carries 13 bases between V and J, which are trimmed by 7 bases and 4 bases respectively. Reading the germline V gene gives CDR1 SGHNT and CDR2 YENEEA. Patients with a history of autoimmune disease or receiving systemic immunosuppression were excluded from the trial. Peripheral blood for TCR sequencing was drawn from every dose cohort at baseline, at cycle 4 day 1 and at cycle 7 day 1. Samples were obtained from an open-label, multicenter, first-in-human phase I dose-escalation trial of ivuxolimab. Adults with locally advanced or metastatic head and neck squamous cell, hepatocellular, melanoma or renal cell carcinoma were enrolled in the trial. Before TCR sequencing, CD4+ T cells and CD8+ T cells from peripheral blood were sorted into separate populations.

This receptor chain uses TRBV11-3 and TRBJ1-2; the D gene cannot be named for sure. Material: CD4+ or CD8+ T cells sorted from blood, obtained in a trial of the OX40 agonist ivuxolimab. This receptor was identified in an adult with an advanced solid tumor such as melanoma, head and neck, liver or kidney cancer. For the CDR3, the sequence is CASIDTAPYGYTF. The sequence in DNA is TGTGCCAGCATCGACACAGCGCCCTATGGCTACACCTTC.